This is a list of T cell receptor beta chains from one sample in a study of Graves' ophthalmopathy and Graves' hyperthyroidism. TCRdb analysed the multiplex PCR reads with MiXCR anew, one entry per CDR3 protein. This sample has about 220,000 distinct CDR3 sequences, with roughly 21% found just once. Sequencing was done on a sample of peripheral blood. Receptors originate from a woman in her 50s with Graves' ophthalmopathy. Both conserved end residues are part of each CDR3. The D gene is left open where the match is weak. Clone size is given for some rows only: seen once, a few or many times, or a class if the clone is expanded.

D gene,clone size,V gene,J gene,CDR3 DNA,CDR3 protein
-,many,TRBV4-1,TRBJ2-7,TGCGCCAGCAGCCAAGTGGTCGGCTACGAGCAGTACTTC,CASSQVVGYEQYF
TRBD2,-,TRBV6-1,TRBJ2-5,TGTGCCAGCATGCCCGGGGGGGACGAGACCCAGTACTTC,CASMPGGDETQYF
TRBD2,-,TRBV6-1,TRBJ2-7,TGTGCCAGCACTAGGACTAGCAGCTACGAGCAGTCCTTC,CASTRTSSYEQSF
-,many,TRBV12-3/TRBV12-4,TRBJ2-7,TGTGCAAGCGGAAGGGGGTTCGAGCAGTACTTC,CASGRGFEQYF
TRBD2,many,TRBV27,TRBJ2-5,TGTGCCAGCAGTTTAGGGCTAGGACTAGCGGGAGGCGAGACCCAGTACTTC,CASSLGLGLAGGETQYF
-,many,TRBV9,TRBJ2-5,TGTGCCAGCAGCTCGGCGGGATGGGCAGAGACCCAGTACTTC,CASSSAGWAETQYF
-,many,TRBV7-9,TRBJ1-1,TGTGCCAGCAGCTTTTGGACAGAGAACACTGAAGCTTTCTTT,CASSFWTENTEAFF
TRBD2,-,TRBV30,TRBJ2-7,TGTGCCTGGCTGCCCGGGGGGGGCGAGCAGTACTTC,CAWLPGGGEQYF
TRBD2,many,TRBV9,TRBJ2-2,TGTGCCAGCAGCCCCAGGACTAGCGGGTCCACCGGGGAGCTGTTTTTT,CASSPRTSGSTGELFF
-,many,TRBV7-2,TRBJ2-7,TGTGCCAGCAGCCTAGGGGGGAATTTCCGGGAGCAGTACTTC,CASSLGGNFREQYF
-,many,TRBV20-1,TRBJ2-2,TGCAGTGCTAGAGGTGTCCCGGGACGGCCAACCGGGGAGCTGTTTTTT,CSARGVPGRPTGELFF
-,many,TRBV28,TRBJ1-1,TGTGCCAGCAGTACTACAGAGATTGAAGCTTTCTTT,CASSTTEIEAFF
-,few,TRBV6-2/TRBV6-3,TRBJ1-1,TGTGCCAGCAGTTTTGAACAGGGTCGACCCAAAATGAACACTGAAGCTTTCTTT,CASSFEQGRPKMNTEAFF
-,medium-sized,TRBV12-3/TRBV12-4,TRBJ2-7,TGTGCCAGCAGTTTGGACAGCTACGAGCAGTACTTC,CASSLDSYEQYF
TRBD1,-,TRBV4-1,TRBJ1-3,TGCGCCAGCAGCCAAGATTCGACAGGGGGCATTGGAAACACCATATATTTT,CASSQDSTGGIGNTIYF
-,many,TRBV6-1,TRBJ2-3,TGTGCCACTACAGAGGGGAGCGATACGCAGTATTTT,CATTEGSDTQYF
-,-,TRBV7-9,TRBJ1-5,TGTGCCAGCAGCTTAGATGATCAGCCCCAGCATTTT,CASSLDDQPQHF
TRBD2,many,TRBV28,TRBJ2-1,TGTGCCAGCATTCCGGGGGGAGGGGAGCAGTTCTTC,CASIPGGGEQFF
TRBD1,many,TRBV28,TRBJ2-5,TGTGCCAGCAGTTTAACAGGGGTGACCCAGTACTTC,CASSLTGVTQYF
TRBD1,many,TRBV6-6,TRBJ1-5,TGTGCCAGCAGCCCGCGGGGGACAGGGGCTTGGGGTAGCAATCAGCCCCAGCATTTT,CASSPRGTGAWGSNQPQHF
TRBD2,many,TRBV2,TRBJ2-5,TGTGCCAGCAGTGAAGCGGGGGCGAACTACGGACTAGCGGGACGAGAGACCCAGTACTTC,CASSEAGANYGLAGRETQYF
-,many,TRBV20-1,TRBJ2-6,TGCAGTGCTATACCCTGGGACCGCCCAACTGGGGCCAACGTCCTGACTTTC,CSAIPWDRPTGANVLTF
-,many,TRBV28,TRBJ1-1,TGTGCCAGCAGTGCCCTCTACACTGAAGCTTTCTTT,CASSALYTEAFF
-,many,TRBV29-1,TRBJ1-1,TGCAGCGCTGGAGACACATTCAACACTGAAGCTTTCTTT,CSAGDTFNTEAFF
TRBD2,many,TRBV27,TRBJ2-5,TGTGCCAGCAGACCCGGACTAGCGGAAGAGACCCAGTACTTC,CASRPGLAEETQYF
-,few,TRBV27,TRBJ2-7,TGTGCCAGCAGTTTATCCACAGCGTACCCGGGGCTTTCCTCCCAAGAGTTGGAGCAGTACTTC,CASSLSTAYPGLSSQELEQYF
-,many,TRBV6-5,TRBJ1-2,TGTGCCACGTACCGAAACCCGGACAGTTATATTGGCTACACCTTC,CATYRNPDSYIGYTF
-,many,TRBV27,TRBJ1-1,TGTGCCAGCAGCTTACGGGGGCCAGGGAGCACTGAAGCTTTCTTT,CASSLRGPGSTEAFF
-,many,TRBV24-1,TRBJ2-2,TGTGCCACCAGTGATTGGACAGCACCCAACACCGGGGAGCTGTTTTTT,CATSDWTAPNTGELFF
-,many,TRBV12-3/TRBV12-4,TRBJ2-5,TGTGCCAGCAGCTACGGACGGCCGGGTCAAGACACCCAGTACTTC,CASSYGRPGQDTQYF
-,many,TRBV6-1,TRBJ1-4,TGTGCCAGCAGTGAAGCAAGGACAGCGAGACTGTTTTTT,CASSEARTARLFF
-,many,TRBV6-5,TRBJ1-1,TGTGCCAGCAGTTACCAGGGAGGGTCCACTGAAGCTTTCTTT,CASSYQGGSTEAFF
-,many,TRBV2,TRBJ1-1,TGTGCCAGCAAATTTTCCTCGAACACTGAAGCTTTCTTT,CASKFSSNTEAFF
TRBD1,many,TRBV20-1,TRBJ1-6,TGCAGTGCTAGGGCCTTAGGGACAGAGTTTCTTAATTCACCCCTCCACTTT,CSARALGTEFLNSPLHF
TRBD2,-,TRBV6-4,TRBJ2-5,TGTGCCAGCAGTGATAGCGGGAGAAGAGAGACCCAGTACTTC,CASSDSGRRETQYF
TRBD2,many,TRBV12-3/TRBV12-4,TRBJ2-2,TGTGCCAGCAGTTTGAGTGGGAGCGGGAGGACCGGGGAGCTGTTTTTT,CASSLSGSGRTGELFF
-,many,TRBV12-3/TRBV12-4,TRBJ2-7,TGTGCCAGCAGTTTAGTCGGGAGCGGCGAGCAGTACTTC,CASSLVGSGEQYF
-,many,TRBV2,TRBJ1-1,TGTGCCAGCAGCGCCAAAGAAGGGCGGTGGTCGAACACTGAAGCTTTCTTT,CASSAKEGRWSNTEAFF
-,many,TRBV24-1,TRBJ2-7,TGTGCCACCAGTGATTCACTACCGGGCGAGCAGTACTTC,CATSDSLPGEQYF
TRBD1,many,TRBV27,TRBJ1-1,TGTGCCAGCAGGCGGACAGGGGCCCAGACGAACACTGAAGCTTTCTTT,CASRRTGAQTNTEAFF
TRBD1,-,TRBV19,TRBJ1-2,TGTGCCAGTTGGACAGGGGGTGATTTTAACTATGGCTACACCTTC,CASWTGGDFNYGYTF
-,many,TRBV20-1,TRBJ2-5,TGCAGTGCCGCGAGCGGCTATCAAGAGACCCAGTACTTC,CSAASGYQETQYF
TRBD2,-,TRBV6-1,TRBJ2-7,TGTGCCAGCAGTGCCGCTGTCAGTTTAGCGGGAGTGGGGTACGAGCAGTACTTC,CASSAAVSLAGVGYEQYF
-,many,TRBV2,TRBJ2-2,TGTGCCAGCAGCGGGGTCGATAACACCGGGGAGCTGTTTTTT,CASSGVDNTGELFF
-,many,TRBV2,TRBJ2-7,TGTGCCAGCAGTCCGGGCATCGCGCAGCAGTACTTC,CASSPGIAQQYF
-,-,TRBV7-9,TRBJ2-5,TGTGCCAGCAGCCCGACGGGGGCGACCAACCAAGAGACCCAGTACTTC,CASSPTGATNQETQYF
TRBD2,-,TRBV6-1,TRBJ2-5,TGTGCCAGCGGGGGACTAGCGGGAGGAACTAGGGAGACCCAGTACTTC,CASGGLAGGTRETQYF
-,many,TRBV15,TRBJ2-2,TGTGCCACCAACACCCCCGGCGGGGAGCTGTTTTTT,CATNTPGGELFF
-,-,TRBV6-1,TRBJ1-1,TGTGCCAGCAGGGAACACGGTTTGAACACTGAAGCTTTCTTT,CASREHGLNTEAFF
-,many,TRBV5-1,TRBJ2-7,TGCGCCAGCAGCACCCTGACAGGCGAGCAGTACTTC,CASSTLTGEQYF
-,-,TRBV15,TRBJ2-5,TGTGCCACCAGCAGAGATTCCGACCGGTGGGAGACCCAGTACTTC,CATSRDSDRWETQYF
TRBD1,-,TRBV6-5,TRBJ1-6,TGTGCCAGCAGTTACTCGTGGCAGGGGGACCTCAAGGCTTCACCCCTCCACTTT,CASSYSWQGDLKASPLHF
-,-,TRBV27,TRBJ1-1,TGTGCCAGCAGACCCTTCGACGGGTCCAGGGACACTGAAGCTTTCTTT,CASRPFDGSRDTEAFF
-,few,TRBV27,TRBJ1-6,TGTGCCAGCAGTCCGTTGGGGATCAATAATTCACCCCTCCACTTT,CASSPLGINNSPLHF
-,-,TRBV2,TRBJ1-2,TGTGCCAGCACCCGGGACGGCTATGGCTACACCTTC,CASTRDGYGYTF
-,-,TRBV6-5,TRBJ2-7,TGTGCCAGCAGTTACTCCCCCCGGACGCACTATTCCTACGAGCAGTACTTC,CASSYSPRTHYSYEQYF
-,-,TRBV15,TRBJ1-2,TGTGCCACCAGCAGAGAAGTGGGGGTGGGCTACACCTTC,CATSREVGVGYTF